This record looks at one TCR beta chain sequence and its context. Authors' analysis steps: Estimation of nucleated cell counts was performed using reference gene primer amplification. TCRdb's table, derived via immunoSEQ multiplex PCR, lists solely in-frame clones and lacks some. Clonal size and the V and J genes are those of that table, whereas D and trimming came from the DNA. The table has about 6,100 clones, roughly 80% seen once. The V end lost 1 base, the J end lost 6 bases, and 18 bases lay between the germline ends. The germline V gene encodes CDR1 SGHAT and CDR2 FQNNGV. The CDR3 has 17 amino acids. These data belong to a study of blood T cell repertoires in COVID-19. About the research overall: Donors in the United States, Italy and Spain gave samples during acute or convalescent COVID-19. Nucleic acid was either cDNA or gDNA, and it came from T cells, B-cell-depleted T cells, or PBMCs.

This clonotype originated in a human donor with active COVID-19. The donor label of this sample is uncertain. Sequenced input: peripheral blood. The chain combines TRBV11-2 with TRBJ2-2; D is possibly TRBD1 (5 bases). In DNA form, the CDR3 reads TGTGCCAGCAGCTTAGCGCCCACAGGCCTGGGCGCCGGGGAGCTGTTTTTT. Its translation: CASSLAPTGLGAGELFF.